This T cell receptor beta chain emerged from a study of regulatory and conventional T cells in RAG deficiency. Study results and caveats: Shannon entropy was markedly lower and Simpson indices higher in RAG-deficient patients than control T-cell subsets. Omenn syndrome and CID/AS patients had roughly 100-fold fewer unique Treg TCR beta sequences, versus approximately 10-fold elsewhere.

Conventional CD4+ T cells were sorted from blood as CD25-low CD127-high cells. Sequencing was performed with immunoSEQ multiplex PCR; in TCRdb, only in-frame clones are kept and a portion is missing. This table has some 30,000 clones, about 96% appearing once. Comment on this clone: Its antigen is unknown.

The same data also contributed to another study, on regulatory T cells. According to that study: The PCR used 52 TRBV and 13 TRBJ primers. Regulatory T cells showed the strongest V-J pair restriction and V/J gene skewing among patient repertoires.

The sequencing sample was made of CD25- CD4+ T cells sorted from blood. This clonotype was sampled from a human donor in good health.

The CDR3 region has the DNA TGTGCCAGCTCGTCTGGCGGGACTAGCGCTATTAACACCGGGGAGCTGTTTTTT. This encodes CASSSGGTSAINTGELFF. The J gene is TRBJ2-2, the V gene TRBV18; 10 bases align to TRBD2. The CDR3 extends over 18 amino acids. The ends lost 6 bases at V and 2 bases at J; junction bases unmatched: 12. Germline V gives CDR1 KGHSH, CDR2 LQKENI.